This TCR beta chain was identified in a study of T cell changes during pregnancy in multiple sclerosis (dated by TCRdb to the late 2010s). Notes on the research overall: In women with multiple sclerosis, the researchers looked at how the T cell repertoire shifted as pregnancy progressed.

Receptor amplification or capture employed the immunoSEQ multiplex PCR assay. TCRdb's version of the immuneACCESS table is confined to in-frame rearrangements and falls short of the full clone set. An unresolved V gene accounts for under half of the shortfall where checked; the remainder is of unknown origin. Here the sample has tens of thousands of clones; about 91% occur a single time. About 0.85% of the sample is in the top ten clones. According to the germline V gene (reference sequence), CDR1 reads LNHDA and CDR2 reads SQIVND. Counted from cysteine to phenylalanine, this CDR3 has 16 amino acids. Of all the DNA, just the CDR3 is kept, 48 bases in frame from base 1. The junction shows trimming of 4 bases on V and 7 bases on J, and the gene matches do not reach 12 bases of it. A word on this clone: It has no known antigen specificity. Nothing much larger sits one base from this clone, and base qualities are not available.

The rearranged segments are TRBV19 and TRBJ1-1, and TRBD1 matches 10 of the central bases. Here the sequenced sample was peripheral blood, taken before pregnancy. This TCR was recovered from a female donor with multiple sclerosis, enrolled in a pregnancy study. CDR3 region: CASSTGQGPLAVEAFF. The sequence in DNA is TGTGCCAGTAGTACGGGACAGGGGCCGCTTGCCGTTGAAGCTTTCTTT.